The rows below give T cell receptor beta chains drawn from one sample of a study of blood T cell repertoires in COVID-19. The table came from immunoSEQ multiplex PCR; TCRdb's copy has only in-frame clones and leaves some out. Altogether some 96,000 clones are present, roughly 87% being singletons, with the ten largest covering roughly 7.3%. Material for sequencing was peripheral blood. The origin of the receptors is a man aged 25 to 40 in a cohort sampled during active COVID-19. Each CDR3 is given with its conserved first and last residue. The D gene is left open where the match is weak. Size is omitted from some rows. Given values are once, few, many or a class for expanded clones.

TRBJ1-2 | NA | few | TRBV30 | CAWSGAPPPPGYGYTF
TRBJ1-1 | NA | NA | TRBV7-9 | CASSLPPSGVAFF
TRBJ2-6 | NA | NA | TRBV9 | CASSVSSAGANVLTF
TRBJ2-1 | TRBD2 | NA | TRBV27 | CASSRGGVVNEQFF
TRBJ1-1 | NA | NA | TRBV15 | CATSRPRDTEAFF
TRBJ1-2 | TRBD1 | once | TRBV29-1 | CSVARGPYGYTF
TRBJ2-1 | TRBD1 | once | TRBV6-5 | CASTRGDRYNEQFF
TRBJ2-1 | TRBD1 | NA | TRBV2 | CASSNDRVGNEQFF
TRBJ2-3 | NA | NA | TRBV10-3 | CAISESKGADTQYF
TRBJ2-5 | TRBD1 | NA | TRBV29-1 | CSELIRGKETQYF
TRBJ2-3 | TRBD2 | NA | TRBV5-1 | CASSLAAGEAADTQYF
TRBJ2-5 | TRBD2 | few | TRBV5-4 | CASSSGLNQETQYF
TRBJ2-3 | NA | NA | TRBV4-2 | CASSQVFPTNGDTQYF
TRBJ2-3 | TRBD1 | NA | TRBV28 | CASGTVGTDTQYF
TRBJ2-3 | TRBD2 | NA | TRBV19 | CASSIGRGVDSDTQYF
TRBJ2-2 | TRBD2 | NA | TRBV24-1 | CAVASGGGTGELFF
TRBJ2-1 | TRBD1 | NA | TRBV15 | CATSRDRGFLTEQFF
TRBJ1-4 | TRBD1 | NA | TRBV18 | CASSPPDRGPTNEKLFF
TRBJ2-2 | NA | NA | TRBV15 | CATSRGGRGATTGELFF
TRBJ1-2 | TRBD1 | NA | TRBV5-1 | CASSFLGQAGYTF
TRBJ2-1 | NA | NA | TRBV19 | CASRSNANSLYNEQFF
TRBJ1-3 | TRBD1 | NA | TRBV2 | CASSGQGAMGGNTIYF
TRBJ2-6 | NA | NA | TRBV5-4 | CASSRATGANVLTF
TRBJ1-1 | NA | NA | TRBV27 | CASSPGAGARTEAFF
TRBJ2-3 | TRBD2 | NA | TRBV5-5 | CASSSPGGSTDTQYF
TRBJ1-1 | TRBD1 | NA | TRBV10-1 | CASSEGMGQGGTNTEAFF
TRBJ1-6 | NA | NA | TRBV10-3 | CAIRWGGLNSPLHF
TRBJ2-3 | TRBD1 | few | TRBV3-1/TRBV3-2 | CASRRTGGTDTQYF
TRBJ2-1 | NA | NA | TRBV3-1/TRBV3-2 | CASSQEGVGGSTNEQFF
TRBJ2-5 | TRBD2 | NA | TRBV3-1/TRBV3-2 | CASSQVPSGGARETQYF
TRBJ1-1 | TRBD1 | once | TRBV28 | CASSERTGPEAFF
TRBJ1-1 | TRBD1 | NA | TRBV5-1 | CASSSRQGALPNTEAFF
TRBJ1-2 | TRBD1 | once | TRBV19 | CASTAGGSNYGYTF
TRBJ1-1 | NA | NA | TRBV3-1/TRBV3-2 | CASSQWGENTEAFF
TRBJ2-3 | TRBD2 | NA | TRBV9 | CASSVVAGADTQYF
TRBJ1-4 | NA | NA | TRBV30 | CAWSRTTEKLFF
TRBJ2-3 | TRBD2 | NA | TRBV14 | CASSQDRGLAGYTDTQYF
TRBJ2-7 | TRBD1 | NA | TRBV3-1/TRBV3-2 | CASSQGRDRGRGTYEQYF
TRBJ2-7 | NA | NA | TRBV18 | CASSPSGSYEQYF
TRBJ2-3 | TRBD2 | NA | TRBV4-2 | CASSQEMGFGGGGSTDTQYF
TRBJ2-2 | TRBD2 | once | TRBV19 | CAVSPTSGGNTGELFF